This T cell receptor (beta chain) derives from a study of blood T cell repertoires in COVID-19. The CDR3 consists of 15 residues. V dropped 5 bases and J dropped 2; count of bases not matched to a gene: 6. Germline V gene sequence: CDR1 SGHRS, CDR2 YFSETQ. Clones were read by immunoSEQ multiplex PCR, and TCRdb kept only the in-frame ones, dropping some. The sample holds 250,000 to 300,000 clones, around 86% seen once. The TCR originated in a woman aged 40 to 50 who had recovered from COVID-19. The rearrangement uses TRBV5-1 and TRBJ2-1; 8 bases align to TRBD2. Sequenced material: PBMCs or T cells enriched from blood (not recorded which). CDR3 in DNA: TGCGCCAGCAGTCTGACTAGCGAGGCCTACAATGAGCAGTTCTTC. Its protein is CASSLTSEAYNEQFF.